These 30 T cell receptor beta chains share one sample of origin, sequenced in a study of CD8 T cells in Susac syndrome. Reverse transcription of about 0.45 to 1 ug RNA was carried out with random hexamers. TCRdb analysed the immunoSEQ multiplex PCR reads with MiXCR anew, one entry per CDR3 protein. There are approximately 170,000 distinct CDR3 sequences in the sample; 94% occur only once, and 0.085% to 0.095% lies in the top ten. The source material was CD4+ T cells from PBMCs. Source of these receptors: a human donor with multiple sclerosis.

CDR3: CASRNAAGGPNEQFF. Written as DNA, the CDR3 is TGTGCCAGCAGGAACGCGGCGGGAGGGCCCAATGAGCAGTTCTTC. The chain links TRBV6-2 or TRBV6-3 to TRBJ2-1; 9 bases align to TRBD2. Germline V gene sequence: CDR1 MNHEY, CDR2 SVGEGT. The CDR3 has 15 residues. The V and J ends lost 6 bases and 6 bases, in that order; junction bases with no gene match: 9.

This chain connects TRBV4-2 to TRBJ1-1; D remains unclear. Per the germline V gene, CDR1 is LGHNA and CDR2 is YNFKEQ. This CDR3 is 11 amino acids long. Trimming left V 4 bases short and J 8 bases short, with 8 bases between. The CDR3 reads CASSRQDEAFF. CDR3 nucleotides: TGTGCCAGCAGCCGCCAGGACGAAGCTTTCTTT.

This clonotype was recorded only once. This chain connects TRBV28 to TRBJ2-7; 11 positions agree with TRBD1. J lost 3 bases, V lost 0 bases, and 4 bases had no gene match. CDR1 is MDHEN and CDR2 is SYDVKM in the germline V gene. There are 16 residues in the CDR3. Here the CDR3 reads CASSLWDRGRGYEQYF. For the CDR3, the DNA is TGTGCCAGCAGTTTATGGGACAGGGGGCGCGGCTACGAGCAGTACTTC.

Here the CDR3 reads CASSQAGGVGYGYTF. The CDR3, as DNA: TGTGCCAGCAGCCAAGCAGGGGGTGTGGGCTATGGCTACACCTTC. The chain has TRBV3-1 and TRBJ1-2; 7 bases agree with TRBD1. CDR1 LGHDT and CDR2 YNNKEL come from the germline V gene (reference sequence). CDR3 size: 15 residues. Unmatched junction bases numbered 6, after V lost 1 base and J lost 4 bases.

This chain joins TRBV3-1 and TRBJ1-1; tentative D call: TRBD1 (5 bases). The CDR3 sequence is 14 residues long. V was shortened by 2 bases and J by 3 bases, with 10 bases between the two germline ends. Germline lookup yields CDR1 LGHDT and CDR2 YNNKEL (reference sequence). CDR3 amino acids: CASSQRDLHTEAFF. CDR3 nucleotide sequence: TGTGCCAGCAGCCAAAGGGACTTACACACTGAAGCTTTCTTT.

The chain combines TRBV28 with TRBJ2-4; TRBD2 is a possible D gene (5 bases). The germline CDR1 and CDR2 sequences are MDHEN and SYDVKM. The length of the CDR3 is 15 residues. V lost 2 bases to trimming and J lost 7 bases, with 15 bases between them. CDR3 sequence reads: CASSLRGPTGNIQYF. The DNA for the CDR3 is TGTGCCAGCAGTTTACGGGGTCCCACTGGGAACATTCAGTACTTC. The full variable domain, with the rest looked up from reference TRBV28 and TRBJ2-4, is DVKVTQSSRYLVKRTGEKVFLECVQDMDHENMFWYRQDPGLGLRLIYFSYDVKMKEKGDIPEGYSVSREKKERFSLILESASTNQTSMYLCASSLRGPTGNIQYFGAGTRLSVL.

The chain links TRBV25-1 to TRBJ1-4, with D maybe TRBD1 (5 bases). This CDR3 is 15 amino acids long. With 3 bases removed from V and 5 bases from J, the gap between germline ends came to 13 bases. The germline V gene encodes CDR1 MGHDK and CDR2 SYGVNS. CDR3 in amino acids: CASSDPTEPNEKLFF. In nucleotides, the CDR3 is TGTGCCAGCAGTGACCCGACAGAGCCCAATGAAAAACTGTTTTTT. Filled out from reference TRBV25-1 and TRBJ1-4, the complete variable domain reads EADIYQTPRYLVIGTGKKITLECSQTMGHDKMYWYQQDPGMELHLIHYSYGVNSTEKGDLSSESTVSRIRTEHFPLTLESARPSHTSQYLCASSDPTEPNEKLFFGSGTQLSVL.

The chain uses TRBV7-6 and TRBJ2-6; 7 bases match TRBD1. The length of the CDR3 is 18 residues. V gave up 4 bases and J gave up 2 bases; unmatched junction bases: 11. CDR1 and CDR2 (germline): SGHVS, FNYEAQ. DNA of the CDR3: TGTGCCAGCAGCTCACCGGGACAGCAGTGGGCTGGGGCCAACGTCCTGACTTTC. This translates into CASSSPGQQWAGANVLTF.

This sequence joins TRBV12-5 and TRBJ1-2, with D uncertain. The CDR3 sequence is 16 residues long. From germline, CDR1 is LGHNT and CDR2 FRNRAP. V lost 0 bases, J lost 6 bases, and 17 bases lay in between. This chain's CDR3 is CASGLVIGGGPDGYTF. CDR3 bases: TGTGCTAGTGGTTTGGTAATCGGCGGTGGACCTGATGGCTACACCTTC.

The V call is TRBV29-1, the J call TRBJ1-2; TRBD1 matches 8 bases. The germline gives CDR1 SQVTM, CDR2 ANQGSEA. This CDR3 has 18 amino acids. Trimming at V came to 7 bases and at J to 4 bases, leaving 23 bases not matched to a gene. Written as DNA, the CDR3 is TGCAGCGCCGGTACGGACAGGGCCATCCCCCGAGTGGGCTATGGCTACACCTTC. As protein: CSAGTDRAIPRVGYGYTF.

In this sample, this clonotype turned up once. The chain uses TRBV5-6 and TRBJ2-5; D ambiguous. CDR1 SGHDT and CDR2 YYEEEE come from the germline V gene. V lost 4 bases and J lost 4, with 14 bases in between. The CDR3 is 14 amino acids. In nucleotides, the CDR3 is TGTGCCAGCAGCCCCATTGGGCTAGGAGAGACCCAGTACTTC. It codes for CASSPIGLGETQYF. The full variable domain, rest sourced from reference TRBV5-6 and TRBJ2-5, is DAGVTQSPTHLIKTRGQQVTLRCSPKSGHDTVSWYQQALGQGPQFIFQYYEEEERQRGNFPDRFSGHQFPNYSSELNVNALLLGDSALYLCASSPIGLGETQYFGPGTRLLVL.

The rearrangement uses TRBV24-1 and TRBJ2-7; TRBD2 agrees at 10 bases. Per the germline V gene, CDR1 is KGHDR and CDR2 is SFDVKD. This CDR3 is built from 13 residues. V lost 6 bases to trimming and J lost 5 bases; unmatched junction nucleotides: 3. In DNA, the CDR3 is TGTGCCACCAGTCTAGCGGGAGCCCACGAGCAGTACTTC. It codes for CATSLAGAHEQYF.

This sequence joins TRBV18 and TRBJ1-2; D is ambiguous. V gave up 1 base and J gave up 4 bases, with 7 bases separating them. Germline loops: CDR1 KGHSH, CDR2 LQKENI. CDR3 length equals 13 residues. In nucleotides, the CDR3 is TGTGCCAGCTCACCACTTCTGGGCTATGGCTACACCTTC. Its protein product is CASSPLLGYGYTF.

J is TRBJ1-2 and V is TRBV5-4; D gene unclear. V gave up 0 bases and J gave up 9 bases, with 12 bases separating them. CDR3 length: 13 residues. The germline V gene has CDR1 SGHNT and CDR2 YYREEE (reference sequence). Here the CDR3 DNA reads TGTGCCAGCAGCTTGGAAGGGTCGAAGAGCTACACCTTC. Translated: CASSLEGSKSYTF.

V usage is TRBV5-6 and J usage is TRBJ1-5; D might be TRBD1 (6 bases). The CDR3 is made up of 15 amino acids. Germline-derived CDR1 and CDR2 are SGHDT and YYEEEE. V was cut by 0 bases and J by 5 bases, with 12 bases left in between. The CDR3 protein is CASSLGRGRHQPQHF. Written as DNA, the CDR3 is TGTGCCAGCAGCTTGGGCAGGGGACGCCATCAGCCCCAGCATTTT.

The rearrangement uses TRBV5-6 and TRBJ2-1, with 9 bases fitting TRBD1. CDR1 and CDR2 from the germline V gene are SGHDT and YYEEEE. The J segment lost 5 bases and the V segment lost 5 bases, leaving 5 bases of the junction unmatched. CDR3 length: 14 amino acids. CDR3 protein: CASRNRGPHNEQFF. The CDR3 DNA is TGTGCCAGCAGGAACAGGGGGCCGCACAATGAGCAGTTCTTC.

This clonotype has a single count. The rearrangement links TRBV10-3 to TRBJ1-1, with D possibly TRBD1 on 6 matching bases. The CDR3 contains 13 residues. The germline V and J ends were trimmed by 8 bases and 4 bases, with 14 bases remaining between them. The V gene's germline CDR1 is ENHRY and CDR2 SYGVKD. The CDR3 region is CAIGSGVGTEAFF. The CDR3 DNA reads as TGTGCCATCGGATCAGGGGTAGGCACTGAAGCTTTCTTT.

CDR3 nucleotides: TGCAGCGGTACCGGGACAGGGGGTGTCGAGACCCAGTACTTC. This gives the protein CSGTGTGGVETQYF. The V gene is TRBV29-1, the J gene TRBJ2-5; TRBD1 matches 11 bases. Germline V gene sequence: CDR1 SQVTM, CDR2 ANQGSEA. The CDR3 is 14 amino acids. Trimming removed 7 bases from V and 5 bases from J; junction bases left unmatched: 9.

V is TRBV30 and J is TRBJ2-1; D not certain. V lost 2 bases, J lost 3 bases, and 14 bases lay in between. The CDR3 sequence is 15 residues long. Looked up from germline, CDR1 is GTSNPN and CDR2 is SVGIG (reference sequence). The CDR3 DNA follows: TGTGCCTGGAGTTTATCACAAGCTCACTACAATGAGCAGTTCTTC. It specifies CAWSLSQAHYNEQFF.

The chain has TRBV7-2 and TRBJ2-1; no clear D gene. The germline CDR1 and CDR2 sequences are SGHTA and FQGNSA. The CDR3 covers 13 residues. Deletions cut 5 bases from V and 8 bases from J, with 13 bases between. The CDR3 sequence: CASSPERRHEQFF. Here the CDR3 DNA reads TGTGCCAGCAGCCCAGAGCGTAGGCATGAGCAGTTCTTC.

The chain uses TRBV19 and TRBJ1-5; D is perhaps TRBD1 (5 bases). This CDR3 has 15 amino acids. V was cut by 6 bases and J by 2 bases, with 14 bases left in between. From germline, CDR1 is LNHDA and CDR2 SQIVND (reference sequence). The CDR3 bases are TGTGCCAGTAGCGTCGGGATAGGGGGCAATCAGCCCCAGCATTTT. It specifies CASSVGIGGNQPQHF.

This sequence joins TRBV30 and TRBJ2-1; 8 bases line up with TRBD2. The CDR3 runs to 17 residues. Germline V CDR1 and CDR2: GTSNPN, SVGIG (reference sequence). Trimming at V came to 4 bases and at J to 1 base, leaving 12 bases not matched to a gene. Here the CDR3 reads CAWMFREGHGSYNEQFF. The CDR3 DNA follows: TGTGCCTGGATGTTTCGGGAGGGCCATGGGTCCTACAATGAGCAGTTCTTC.

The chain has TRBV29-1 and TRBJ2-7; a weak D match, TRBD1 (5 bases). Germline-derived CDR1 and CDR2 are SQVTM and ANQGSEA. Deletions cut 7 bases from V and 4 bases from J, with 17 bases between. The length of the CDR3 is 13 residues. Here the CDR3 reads CSGKTAVGYEQYF. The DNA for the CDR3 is TGCAGCGGCAAGACAGCCGTAGGATACGAGCAGTACTTC.

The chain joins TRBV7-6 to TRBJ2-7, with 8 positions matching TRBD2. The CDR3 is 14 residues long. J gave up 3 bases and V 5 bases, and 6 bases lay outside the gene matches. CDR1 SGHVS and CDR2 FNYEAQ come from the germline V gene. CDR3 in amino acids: CASSHYSGGYEQYF. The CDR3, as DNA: TGTGCCAGCAGCCATTACAGCGGGGGCTACGAGCAGTACTTC.

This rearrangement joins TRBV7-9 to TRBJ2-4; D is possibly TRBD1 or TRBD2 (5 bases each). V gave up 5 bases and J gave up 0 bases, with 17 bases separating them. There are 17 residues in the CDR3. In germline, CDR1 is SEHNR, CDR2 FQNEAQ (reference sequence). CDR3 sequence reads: CASSPRDLQIAKNIQYF. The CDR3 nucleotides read TGTGCCAGCAGCCCGAGGGACCTCCAAATAGCCAAAAACATTCAGTACTTC.

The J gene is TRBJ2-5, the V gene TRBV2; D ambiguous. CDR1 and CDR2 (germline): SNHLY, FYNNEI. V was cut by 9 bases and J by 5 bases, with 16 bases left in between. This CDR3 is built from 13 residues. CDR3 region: CASTYIVGETQYF. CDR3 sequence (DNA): TGTGCCAGTACTTATATCGTGGGGGAGACCCAGTACTTC.

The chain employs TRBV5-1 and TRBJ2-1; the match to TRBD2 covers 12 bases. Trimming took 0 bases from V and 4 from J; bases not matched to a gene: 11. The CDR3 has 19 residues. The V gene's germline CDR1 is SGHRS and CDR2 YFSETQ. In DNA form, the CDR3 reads TGCGCCAGCAGCTTGGGCCGGCTAGCGGGAGGGCAAGGGTACAATGAGCAGTTCTTC. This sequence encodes CASSLGRLAGGQGYNEQFF.

The CDR3 DNA is TGCAGTGCTAGAGATAGGAGGGCTTGGTACGAGCAGTACTTC. Translating gives CSARDRRAWYEQYF. This chain connects TRBV20-1 to TRBJ2-7; the D gene is possibly TRBD2 (6 bases). CDR1 and CDR2 (germline): DFQATT, SNEGSKA (reference sequence). The CDR3 has 14 residues. V was cut by 0 bases and J by 4 bases, with 13 bases left in between.

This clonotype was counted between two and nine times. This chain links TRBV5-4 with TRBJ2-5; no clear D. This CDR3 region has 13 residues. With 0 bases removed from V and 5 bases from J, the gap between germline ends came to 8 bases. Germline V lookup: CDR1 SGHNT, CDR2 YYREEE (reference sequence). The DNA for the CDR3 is TGTGCCAGCAGCTTGGGGGGTTTGGAGACCCAGTACTTC. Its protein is CASSLGGLETQYF.

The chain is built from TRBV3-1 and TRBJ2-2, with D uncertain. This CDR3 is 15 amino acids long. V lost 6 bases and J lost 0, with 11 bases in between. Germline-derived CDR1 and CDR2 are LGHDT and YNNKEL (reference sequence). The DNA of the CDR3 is TGTGCCAGCAGTTCTAGGGAAGCGAACACCGGGGAGCTGTTTTTT. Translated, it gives CASSSREANTGELFF.